One and the same sample provided the 21 T cell receptor beta chains below, sequenced in a study of shared clonotypes between healthy human individuals. Sequencing used immunoSEQ multiplex PCR; TCRdb keeps in-frame clones, though not all of them. The sample lists 550,000 to 800,000 clones; under 80% were seen once. Source material: memory CD4+ T cells sorted from blood. Subset given: CD45RA-negative fraction. These receptors were taken from a woman younger than 45 in good health.

The chain links TRBV5-1 to TRBJ2-3, with D hard to call. The CDR3 is 15 amino acids. V lost 0 bases and J lost 6, with 14 bases in between. The germline CDR1 and CDR2 sequences are SGHRS and YFSETQ. The CDR3 region has the DNA TGCGCCAGCAGCTTGGCCTCGGCCCGCCCGGATACGCAGTATTTT. Residues: CASSLASARPDTQYF.

This sequence joins TRBV11-2 and TRBJ2-7; no clear D. V lost 2 bases, J lost 5 bases, and 10 bases lay in between. The CDR3 length is 13 residues. Germline V CDR1 and CDR2: SGHAT, FQNNGV. CDR3 in DNA: TGTGCCAGCAGCTTATATTATGCGGACGAGCAGTACTTC. It translates to CASSLYYADEQYF.

This clone has just a few counts. The chain recombines TRBV7-9 with TRBJ2-7; 8 nucleotides line up with TRBD1. The length of the CDR3 is 15 residues. V was pared by 4 bases and J by 7 bases, with 12 bases of the junction left unmatched. Germline CDR1 is SEHNR and CDR2 is FQNEAQ (reference sequence). The CDR3 here is CASSSTGTGAGEQYF. The CDR3 region has the DNA TGTGCCAGCAGCTCAACCGGGACAGGTGCTGGGGAGCAGTACTTC.

This clone was seen only a few times. The genes are TRBV6-6 and TRBJ1-1; D is ambiguous. The germline V and J ends were trimmed by 2 bases and 4 bases, with 14 bases remaining between them. Per germline, CDR1 MNHNY and CDR2 SVGAGI (reference sequence). There are 15 residues in the CDR3. The CDR3 loop reads CASSYVAQVITEAFF. In DNA, the CDR3 is TGTGCCAGCAGTTACGTAGCCCAGGTAATCACTGAAGCTTTCTTT.

In DNA, the CDR3 is TGTGCCAGTACTGGGGTCGAAACTCAGCCCCAGCATTTT. Protein sequence: CASTGVETQPQHF. The chain is built from TRBV19 and TRBJ1-5, with D unresolved. There are 13 residues in the CDR3. The V end was cut by 7 bases, the J end by 6 bases, with 13 bases between. The germline V gene encodes CDR1 LNHDA and CDR2 SQIVND (reference sequence).

V gene TRBV9 combines with J gene TRBJ2-7; perhaps TRBD1 as D (5 bases). The germline CDR1 and CDR2 sequences are SGDLS and YYNGEE. V was cut by 4 bases and J by 4 bases, with 21 bases left in between. The CDR3 is 16 residues long. The CDR3 DNA sequence: TGTGCCAGCAGCCCCCGTTCTCTTTGGGGCCAATACGAGCAGTACTTC. Translating it yields CASSPRSLWGQYEQYF.

The V and J genes are TRBV19 and TRBJ1-3, with D hard to call. This CDR3 comprises 12 residues. Trimming pared 10 bases from V and 5 bases from J, leaving 12 bases between. Germline V gene lookup returns CDR1 LNHDA and CDR2 SQIVND (reference sequence). The CDR3 bases are TGTGCCACCGCGGACCGGCGAAACACCATATATTTT. Translation gives CATADRRNTIYF.

The chain employs TRBV27 and TRBJ2-2; no definite D call. The CDR3 contains 17 residues. The germline gives CDR1 MNHEY, CDR2 SMNVEV (reference sequence). Trimming left V 0 bases short and J 0 bases short, with 11 bases between. In DNA form, the CDR3 reads TGTGCCAGCAGTTTATCTAGTCAGAGTGCGAACACCGGGGAGCTGTTTTTT. Translation: CASSLSSQSANTGELFF.

This rearrangement joins TRBV19 to TRBJ1-3, with D possibly being TRBD1 (5 bases). CDR1 is LNHDA and CDR2 is SQIVND in the germline V gene (reference sequence). CDR3 length: 17 residues. V gave up 5 bases and J gave up 0 bases, with 17 bases separating them. Written as DNA, the CDR3 is TGTGCCAGTAGTCCTCAGGGAGCCTCGAGCTCTGGAAACACCATATATTTT. This sequence encodes CASSPQGASSSGNTIYF.

The chain uses TRBV28 and TRBJ2-7; maybe TRBD2 (6 bases). The V gene's germline CDR1 is MDHEN and CDR2 SYDVKM. The CDR3 consists of 15 residues. Trimming shortened V by 6 bases and J by 1 base, and 16 bases separated the two germline ends. This chain's CDR3 is CASRTLARPSYEQYF. In DNA form, the CDR3 reads TGTGCCAGCAGGACGCTAGCGCGCCCTTCCTACGAGCAGTACTTC.

This chain's CDR3 is CASSFSGVNTEAFF. The CDR3 nucleotides read TGTGCCAGCAGCTTTTCCGGAGTGAACACTGAAGCTTTCTTT. The rearrangement joins TRBV11-3 to TRBJ1-1; D unclear. Trimming left V 3 bases short and J 0 bases short, with 8 bases between. CDR1 is SGHNT, CDR2 YENEEA, per germline. This CDR3 region has 14 residues.

V is TRBV5-1 and J is TRBJ1-4, with D uncertain. V lost 0 bases and J 5 bases, leaving 8 bases between the germline ends. Germline CDR1 SGHRS, CDR2 YFSETQ. This CDR3 has 14 residues. The DNA of the CDR3 is TGCGCCAGCAGCTTGGAGACCGTGAATGAAAAACTGTTTTTT. Translation: CASSLETVNEKLFF.

This clone was detected only a few times. The chain recombines TRBV4-1 with TRBJ2-3, with TRBD2 matching 9 bases. After removal of 3 bases from V and 4 bases from J, the junction contained 8 bases not matched to a gene. The CDR3 spans 16 residues. Germline assignment: CDR1 MGHRA and CDR2 YSYEKL. The DNA for the CDR3 is TGCGCCAGCAGCCACCCTGGGCGGGGGGGGGCAGATACGCAGTATTTT. As protein: CASSHPGRGGADTQYF.

Regarding this clone: Additional DNA sequences in this sample encode the identical CDR3. The genes are TRBV20-1 and TRBJ2-1, with D uncertain. Germline CDR1 is DFQATT and CDR2 is SNEGSKA (reference sequence). The V gene lost 5 bases and the J gene lost 2 bases, with 4 bases spanning the gap. The CDR3 totals 11 residues. The CDR3 nucleotides read TGCAGTGCTGCCCCCTACAATGAGCAGTTCTTC. Its translation: CSAAPYNEQFF.

The gene calls are TRBV5-1 and TRBJ2-7, with D possibly being TRBD1 (7 bases). Germline V CDR1 and CDR2: SGHRS, YFSETQ. The CDR3 loop spans 13 amino acids. V lost 5 bases to trimming and J lost 3 bases, with 12 bases between them. The CDR3 sequence: CASRSGGGYEQYF. CDR3 coding DNA: TGCGCCAGCAGATCAGGGGGAGGCTACGAGCAGTACTTC.

This clone was observed a few times. Other DNA sequences from this sample encode an identical CDR3 as well. The V and J genes are TRBV28 and TRBJ2-7; TRBD2 might be the D (5 bases). The CDR3 covers 13 residues. The V gene lost 6 bases and the J gene lost 4 bases, with 13 bases spanning the gap. CDR1 is MDHEN and CDR2 is SYDVKM in the germline V gene. CDR3 protein: CASSPSRGYEQYF. The CDR3 DNA reads TGTGCCAGCAGCCCCTCTAGAGGGTACGAGCAGTACTTC.

V and J are TRBV28 and TRBJ1-3; the D is unclear. Trimming left V 7 bases short and J 4 bases short, with 8 bases between. The germline V gene encodes CDR1 MDHEN and CDR2 SYDVKM. CDR3 length equals 12 residues. DNA for the CDR3: TGTGCCAGCAATTCCGGGGGAAACACCATATATTTT. It specifies CASNSGGNTIYF.

This clone occurred once. The rearrangement joins TRBV11-2 to TRBJ2-7; TRBD2 might be the D (6 bases). V was clipped by 6 bases and J by 1 base, with 10 bases between them. The CDR3 covers 13 residues. The germline gives CDR1 SGHAT, CDR2 FQNNGV. CDR3 sequence: CASSPSASYEQYF. For the CDR3, the DNA is TGTGCCAGCAGTCCTAGCGCGTCCTACGAGCAGTACTTC.

The chain recombines TRBV19 with TRBJ2-2; D not certain. This CDR3 is 15 amino acids long. Germline values: CDR1 LNHDA, CDR2 SQIVND (reference sequence). The ends were cut back, 1 base at V and 0 bases at J, with 6 bases in the middle. DNA of the CDR3: TGTGCCAGTAGTATAGTGGGGACGAACACCGGGGAGCTGTTTTTT. Translation gives CASSIVGTNTGELFF.

In regard to this clone: A much bigger clone sits one base away, suggesting this may be a read error. The rearrangement links TRBV7-2 to TRBJ2-7; no reliable D call. V lost 1 base and J 0 bases, leaving 7 bases between the germline ends. CDR1 and CDR2 (germline): SGHTA, FQGNSA. This CDR3 is built from 14 residues. CDR3 sequence (DNA): TGTGCCAGCAGCTTAGGGCAGGTCTCCTACGAGCAGTACTTC. Protein product: CASSLGQVSYEQYF.

This chain joins TRBV11-2 and TRBJ2-3, with D possibly being TRBD1 or TRBD2 (5 bases each). The CDR3 covers 16 residues. The germline V gene has CDR1 SGHAT and CDR2 FQNNGV. Trimming cost V 8 bases and J 4 bases, with 22 bases left between them. CDR3 DNA sequence: TGTGCCAGCGACAGATCAGCGGTCCCCCGCGCAGATACGCAGTATTTT. This sequence encodes CASDRSAVPRADTQYF.